The subject of this entry is one T cell receptor beta chain. The data were taken from a study of cytomegalovirus exposure and HLA in healthy donors. PCR used 60 Vbeta primers and 13 Jbeta primers. This table comes from immunoSEQ multiplex PCR, and its TCRdb copy is limited to in-frame clones, with some not included. The table lists 200,000 to 250,000 clones, 65% to 80% of them singletons. The CDR3 is 15 amino acids. The gene calls are TRBV21-1 and TRBJ2-2; the table's D gene call, TRBD1, was not cross checked with the DNA. TRBV21-1 is assigned pseudogene status. Material: PBMCs. The origin of this receptor is a man in his fifties in good health and CMV-seronegative. DNA for the CDR3: TGTGCCAGCAGCAGGGGACAGGGGAACACCGGGGAGCTGTTTTTT. This translates into CASSRGQGNTGELFF.